A selection of T cell receptor beta chains follows, all from one sample in a study of blood T cell repertoires in COVID-19. Clones were read by immunoSEQ multiplex PCR, and TCRdb kept only the in-frame ones, dropping some. The sample has fewer than 250,000 clones, 86% seen once; the top ten hold 3% to 4.5%. Sequencing input: PBMCs or T cells enriched from blood (not recorded which). All receptors come from a woman in her forties with acute COVID-19. The conserved cysteine and the conserved F or W are not part of the CDR3 here. The order of the fields is J gene, V gene, D gene, CDR3 protein. D genes are given only for firm matches.

J gene: TRBJ2-1; V gene: TRBV7-3; D gene: TRBD1; CDR3 protein: ASSLDRARHNEQF
J gene: TRBJ2-3; V gene: TRBV4-2; D gene: TRBD2; CDR3 protein: ASSQDLAGEDTQY
J gene: TRBJ1-1; V gene: TRBV7-2; D gene: -; CDR3 protein: ASSSSPSGTEAF
J gene: TRBJ1-1; V gene: TRBV29-1; D gene: -; CDR3 protein: SVVGVLGGPNTEAF
J gene: TRBJ2-2; V gene: TRBV3-1/TRBV3-2; D gene: -; CDR3 protein: ASSPKFLTGELF
J gene: TRBJ2-7; V gene: TRBV21-1; D gene: -; CDR3 protein: ASSQWTGVSYEQY
J gene: TRBJ2-1; V gene: TRBV9; D gene: TRBD2; CDR3 protein: ASSFRTSGRMRDYNEQF
J gene: TRBJ2-3; V gene: TRBV14; D gene: -; CDR3 protein: ASSLGLHLTDTQY
J gene: TRBJ2-2; V gene: TRBV11-3; D gene: -; CDR3 protein: ASSLLRGAGGELF
J gene: TRBJ1-3; V gene: TRBV10-3; D gene: TRBD1; CDR3 protein: AVRRGLEENTIY
J gene: TRBJ2-7; V gene: TRBV7-9; D gene: TRBD2; CDR3 protein: ASSLGLAGERAVEQY
J gene: TRBJ1-1; V gene: TRBV5-8; D gene: -; CDR3 protein: ASSLDGTIPF
J gene: TRBJ2-7; V gene: TRBV27; D gene: -; CDR3 protein: ASSLSMRGTYEQY
J gene: TRBJ1-1; V gene: TRBV7-9; D gene: TRBD1; CDR3 protein: ASSSRDRLQHTEAF
J gene: TRBJ1-3; V gene: TRBV28; D gene: -; CDR3 protein: ASSSGWVGNTIY
J gene: TRBJ2-1; V gene: TRBV6-5; D gene: TRBD1; CDR3 protein: ASIRTGGLNEQF
J gene: TRBJ2-3; V gene: TRBV7-6; D gene: TRBD2; CDR3 protein: ASSLEGRLAGADTQY
J gene: TRBJ2-2; V gene: TRBV19; D gene: TRBD2; CDR3 protein: ASSKRGTSGRSGELF
J gene: TRBJ2-2; V gene: TRBV6-4; D gene: TRBD2; CDR3 protein: ARPFAGGNTGELF
J gene: TRBJ1-2; V gene: TRBV28; D gene: -; CDR3 protein: ASSIQGHTIYGYT
J gene: TRBJ1-6; V gene: TRBV30; D gene: TRBD1; CDR3 protein: AWSPTTGAGGNSPLH
J gene: TRBJ2-1; V gene: TRBV21-1; D gene: -; CDR3 protein: ASSPTSGRARYNEQF
J gene: TRBJ1-5; V gene: TRBV27; D gene: -; CDR3 protein: ASRSAGVGNQPQH
J gene: TRBJ2-1; V gene: TRBV28; D gene: -; CDR3 protein: ASSLTNNEQF
J gene: TRBJ2-1; V gene: TRBV4-2; D gene: -; CDR3 protein: ASSQVWSSSYNEQF
J gene: TRBJ2-1; V gene: TRBV7-9; D gene: TRBD2; CDR3 protein: ASSLGLAYNEQF
J gene: TRBJ2-7; V gene: TRBV4-1; D gene: TRBD1; CDR3 protein: ASSHSEDRGLYEQY
J gene: TRBJ2-3; V gene: TRBV7-2; D gene: TRBD1; CDR3 protein: ASSLGPGQGPDTQY
J gene: TRBJ2-7; V gene: TRBV7-3; D gene: -; CDR3 protein: ASSPLDRPYEQY
J gene: TRBJ1-2; V gene: TRBV13; D gene: -; CDR3 protein: ASSLDRGDYGYT
J gene: TRBJ2-5; V gene: TRBV28; D gene: -; CDR3 protein: ATAGLKETQY
J gene: TRBJ1-2; V gene: TRBV7-9; D gene: TRBD1; CDR3 protein: ASSGTGTGTNGYT
J gene: TRBJ2-3; V gene: TRBV5-8; D gene: TRBD2; CDR3 protein: ASSPGTSGTDTQY
J gene: TRBJ2-7; V gene: TRBV27; D gene: -; CDR3 protein: ASRGADPYEQY
J gene: TRBJ2-3; V gene: TRBV6-4; D gene: TRBD2; CDR3 protein: ASSPTSGSADTQY
J gene: TRBJ2-2; V gene: TRBV5-4; D gene: TRBD2; CDR3 protein: ASSIRLAGGELF
J gene: TRBJ1-2; V gene: TRBV28; D gene: -; CDR3 protein: ASRYLTGFNNYGYT
J gene: TRBJ2-4; V gene: TRBV28; D gene: TRBD2; CDR3 protein: ASSSPSGLVAKNIQY